The 15 T cell receptor beta chains in this list originate from one sample, sequenced in a study of T-cell reconstitution after alpha-beta-depleted transplantation in children. The TCRbeta library was prepared with unique molecular identifiers. TCRdb re-analysed the PCR reads in MiXCR, keeping a single row per CDR3 protein. The sample includes around 250,000 distinct CDR3 sequences, 9.9% seen only once; the top ten take around a tenth. Sequences were derived from PBMCs from the stem cell graft donor, sampled from the stem cell graft. The receptors were sampled from a human donor who donated a stem cell graft to a child with SCID.

A few counts support this clonotype. The chain carries TRBV20-1 and TRBJ1-5; 8 bases agree with TRBD1. J lost 7 bases, V lost 6 bases, and 5 bases had no gene match. This CDR3 spans 12 amino acids. The germline gives CDR1 DFQATT, CDR2 SNEGSKA (reference sequence). This CDR3 is CSAETGEQPQHF. CDR3 in DNA: TGCAGTGCGGAGACAGGGGAGCAGCCCCAGCATTTT.

This clonotype was seen only a few times. The chain has TRBV2 and TRBJ2-2; D unresolved. V gave up 6 bases and J gave up 5 bases, with 1 base separating them. The germline CDR1 and CDR2 sequences are SNHLY and FYNNEI. This CDR3 contains 10 residues. CDR3: CASRTGELFF. The CDR3 coding sequence is TGTGCCAGCAGGACCGGGGAGCTGTTTTTT.

The V and J genes are TRBV7-9 and TRBJ2-1, with D perhaps TRBD1 (6 bases). This CDR3 has 16 residues. V dropped 3 bases and J dropped 8 bases, with 20 bases sitting between them. CDR1 is SEHNR, CDR2 FQNEAQ, per germline (reference sequence). CDR3 DNA: TGTGCCAGCAGCTTTCCGGACAGCCTTCCTGCTGATGAGCAGTTCTTC. Encoded protein: CASSFPDSLPADEQFF.

The chain uses TRBV19 and TRBJ1-2, with D possibly matching TRBD1 (5 bases). Germline-derived CDR1 and CDR2 are LNHDA and SQIVND (reference sequence). V was cut by 1 base and J by 7 bases, with 16 bases left in between. The CDR3 is made up of 15 amino acids. The CDR3 bases are TGTGCCAGTAGTATAGGTTTTAACACTCAGGGTGGCTACACCTTC. Protein product: CASSIGFNTQGGYTF.

This clonotype was recorded at least ten times. This chain links TRBV5-1 with TRBJ2-7, with D possibly matching TRBD2 (5 bases). V was trimmed by 4 bases and J by 0 bases, leaving 14 bases between them. This CDR3 contains 15 residues. Germline V gene sequence: CDR1 SGHRS, CDR2 YFSETQ. CDR3 nucleotide sequence: TGCGCCAGCAGCCCGGACTTCGCTAGCTCCTACGAGCAGTACTTC. It is translated as CASSPDFASSYEQYF.

This clonotype has only a few counts. The chain has TRBV3-1 and TRBJ1-1; a possible D gene is TRBD1 (5 bases). V was pared by 1 base and J by 11 bases, with 11 bases between. Germline V gene sequence: CDR1 LGHDT, CDR2 YNNKEL (reference sequence). This CDR3 region has 12 residues. For the CDR3, the DNA is TGTGCCAGCAGCCAAGGGCAGGGAACCGCTTTCTTT. Protein product: CASSQGQGTAFF.

This chain links TRBV10-3 with TRBJ1-5; weak D call: TRBD1 (5 bases). V lost 3 bases and J 0 bases, leaving 9 bases between the germline ends. The germline V gene has CDR1 ENHRY and CDR2 SYGVKD. This CDR3 is built from 15 residues. CDR3 residues: CAISESGVSNQPQHF. DNA for the CDR3: TGTGCCATCAGTGAATCGGGGGTTAGCAATCAGCCCCAGCATTTT.

This clonotype was recorded at least ten times. The chain uses TRBV10-2 and TRBJ1-6, with D hard to call. Germline assignment: CDR1 WSHSY and CDR2 SAAADI. This CDR3 contains 13 residues. Trimming removed 2 bases at V and 7 bases at J, with 6 bases between. CDR3 loop: CASSEVRNSPLHF. CDR3 nucleotide sequence: TGCGCCAGCAGTGAGGTGAGGAATTCACCCCTCCACTTT.

This clonotype was seen more than once but under ten times. J is TRBJ2-5 and V is TRBV5-6, with D unresolved. This CDR3 comprises 15 residues. Trimming took off 1 base at V and 5 bases at J, with 15 bases between the two ends. The germline V gene has CDR1 SGHDT and CDR2 YYEEEE. The CDR3 nucleotides read TGTGCCAGCAGCTTGAGGTCAGGCGGATTCGAGACCCAGTACTTC. The encoded protein is CASSLRSGGFETQYF.

This clonotype was seen more than once but under ten times. CDR3 sequence (DNA): TGTGCCAGCAGTTACCACCTATCCCGCGGCCTTTTCGAGCAGTACTTC. Protein: CASSYHLSRGLFEQYF. The V call is TRBV6-5, the J call TRBJ2-7; D is unresolved. This CDR3 is 16 amino acids long. CDR1 and CDR2 (germline): MNHEY, SVGAGI. The V gene lost 2 bases and the J gene lost 6 bases, with 20 bases spanning the gap.

The chain links TRBV2 to TRBJ1-1; the D is unclear. Germline V lookup: CDR1 SNHLY, CDR2 FYNNEI. This CDR3 contains 14 residues. V was cut by 7 bases and J by 2 bases, with 14 bases left in between. The CDR3 loop is CASTTTTVNTEAFF. The CDR3 DNA sequence: TGTGCCAGCACTACCACGACGGTAAACACTGAAGCTTTCTTT. The full variable domain, in which reference TRBV2 and TRBJ1-1 provide the parts outside the CDR3, is EPEVTQTPSHQVTQMGQEVILRCVPISNHLYFYWYRQILGQKVEFLVSFYNNEISEKSEIFDDQFSVERPDGSNFTLKIRSTKLEDSAMYFCASTTTTVNTEAFFGQGTRLTVV.

At least ten counts were recorded for this clonotype. J is TRBJ1-1 and V is TRBV16; D remains unclear. This CDR3 has 13 amino acids. CDR1 and CDR2 (germline): KGHSY, FQNENV. V was trimmed by 7 bases and J by 0 bases, leaving 9 bases between them. CDR3 sequence reads: CASKQKLNTEAFF. The DNA for the CDR3 is TGTGCCAGCAAACAGAAACTGAACACTGAAGCTTTCTTT.

The V gene is TRBV10-2, the J gene TRBJ1-5; D possibly corresponds to TRBD1 (5 bases). The V gene lost 4 bases and the J gene lost 6 bases, with 10 bases spanning the gap. Germline V gene data show CDR1 as WSHSY and CDR2 as SAAADI. This CDR3 spans 13 amino acids. CDR3 nucleotide sequence: TGCGCCAGCAGTGGGGGACTCCTTCAGCCCCAGCATTTT. Its protein product is CASSGGLLQPQHF.

The sample holds a few counts of this clonotype. The chain couples TRBV6-5 to TRBJ1-2; 10 positions match TRBD1. Germline V gene data show CDR1 as MNHEY and CDR2 as SVGAGI. The trim removed 0 bases at V and 2 bases at J, leaving 0 bases unmatched. This CDR3 comprises 15 residues. As DNA, the CDR3 is TGTGCCAGCAGTTACTCGGGACAGGGGAACTATGGCTACACCTTC. Translation gives CASSYSGQGNYGYTF.

This clonotype was seen a few times. The CDR3 is CSVVPSGNTIYF. Here the CDR3 DNA reads TGCAGCGTTGTTCCATCAGGAAACACCATATATTTT. The chain links TRBV29-1 to TRBJ1-3; no clear D gene. The germline V gene has CDR1 SQVTM and CDR2 ANQGSEA. The CDR3 runs 12 residues. The V end was cut by 4 bases, the J end by 4 bases, with 8 bases between.